The present T cell receptor (beta chain) was sequenced within a study of cytomegalovirus exposure and HLA in healthy donors. It was with 60 Vbeta and 13 Jbeta primers that the PCR ran. TCRdb keeps only in-frame clones here, not all; method: immunoSEQ multiplex PCR. This sample has 95,000 to 150,000 clones, with roughly 76% found just once. Note on this clone: What it recognizes is unknown.

V dropped 5 bases and J dropped 3; count of bases not matched to a gene: 8. This CDR3 has 16 residues. Germline V gene sequence: CDR1 SEHNR, CDR2 FQNEAQ (reference sequence). Regarding the study as a whole: TCR beta V segments were, for the most part, productive about 87% or about 30% of the time in an earlier analysis.

The gene calls are TRBV7-9 and TRBJ2-2, with 8 bases that match TRBD1. The sample taken for sequencing was PBMCs. This clonotype was sampled from a young man in good health and CMV-seronegative. The CDR3 sequence: CASSPRQGKDTGELFF. As DNA, the CDR3 is TGTGCCAGCAGCCCTCGACAGGGGAAGGACACCGGGGAGCTGTTTTTT.